This T cell receptor beta chain was observed in a study of T-cell reconstitution after alpha-beta-depleted transplantation in children. Notes on the study in general: T-cell numbers and diversity one year post-transplant derived largely from freshly generated T cells.

Preparation of the TCRbeta library used unique molecular identifiers. TCRdb processed the PCR reads anew with MiXCR; each CDR3 protein has one entry. The data show about a million distinct CDR3 sequences, 25% to 35% seen once. This CDR3 has 14 amino acids. CDR1 is SEHNR and CDR2 is FQNEAQ in the germline V gene (reference sequence). The germline V and J ends were trimmed by 1 base and 5 bases, with 11 bases remaining between them. As for this clonotype: Its antigen is as yet unknown.

The specimen was PBMCs, mostly from graft donor cells, collected 360 days after TCRalphabeta/CD19-depleted stem cell transplant. V gene TRBV7-9 combines with J gene TRBJ1-1; a possible D gene is TRBD1 (5 bases). The sequence was obtained from a boy younger than two who had a stem cell transplant for SCID, so the T cells may come from the graft donor. Here the CDR3 reads CASSLEAGKTEAFF. The CDR3 nucleotides are TGTGCCAGCAGCTTAGAGGCAGGGAAGACTGAAGCTTTCTTT.